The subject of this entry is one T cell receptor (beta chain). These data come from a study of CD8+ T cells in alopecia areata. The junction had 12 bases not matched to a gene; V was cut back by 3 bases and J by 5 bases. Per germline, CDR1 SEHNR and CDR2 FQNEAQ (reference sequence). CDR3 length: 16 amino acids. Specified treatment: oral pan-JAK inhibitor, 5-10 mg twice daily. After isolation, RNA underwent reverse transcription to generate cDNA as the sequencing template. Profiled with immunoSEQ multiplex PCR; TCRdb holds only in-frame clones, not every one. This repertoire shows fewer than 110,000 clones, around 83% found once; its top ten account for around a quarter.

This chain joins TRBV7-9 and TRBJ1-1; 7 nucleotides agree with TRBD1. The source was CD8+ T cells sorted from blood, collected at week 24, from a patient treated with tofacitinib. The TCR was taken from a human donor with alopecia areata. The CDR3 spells CASSFFPDRVETEAFF. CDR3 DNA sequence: TGTGCCAGCAGCTTCTTCCCCGACAGGGTGGAAACTGAAGCTTTCTTT.